This TCR beta chain was captured by sequencing in a study of blood T cell repertoires in COVID-19 (dated by TCRdb to 2020 to 2021). About the study as a whole: Collaborator samples came from the United States, Italy and Spain and covered acute and convalescent phases of COVID-19. The prospective study material was composed of cDNA or gDNA derived from T cells, B-cell-depleted T cells, or PBMCs. Nearly every sample came with metadata listing a de-identified subject ID, COVID-19 status, age in years and sex. The samples were drawn from two sources: the first 160 participants of the ongoing ImmuneRACE study, and over 1,000 subjects contributed by 6 global collaborators. HLA class I and class II types, where available, came from metadata supplied by the sample provider rather than from assay-based typing. The repertoires were released in a freely available public database intended as a resource for research on the immune response to SARS-CoV-2. The dataset comprised deeply sampled blood TCRbeta repertoires from subjects exposed to, actively infected with, or recovered from COVID-19. Broad study findings and their caveats: How much clinical and demographic metadata was included differed by source and by participant, and the metadata was provided uncurated.

In Seattle, one collaborating source enrolled patients while the infection was active and tracked those patients longitudinally over the course of disease. Each collaborating institution followed its own protocols to collect whole blood in K2EDTA tubes. For TCRbeta analysis, collaborators shipped samples in one of three forms: frozen whole blood, isolated PBMCs, or DNA extracted from either of those sample types. TCRbeta CDR3 regions were amplified from genomic DNA by means of the immunoSEQ Assay, a bias-controlled multiplex PCR. The authors' analysis ran thus. Within the assay, amplification of reference gene primers was used to estimate how many nucleated cells each sample contained. To quantify the absolute abundance of each unique TCRbeta CDR3 rearrangement, sequence reads were collapsed and filtered. Productive Simpson clonality was computed per sample as the square root of Simpson's diversity index over productive rearrangements. Entries here come from immuneACCESS through TCRdb and include only in-frame sequences with V and J called. Some clones fail to appear in such tables; in the studies checked, an unresolved V gene covers under half of the shortfall, and the cause of the remainder is unknown. D and trimming come from the DNA, and the V and J calls and clone size come from that table. The sample includes roughly 160,000 clones, with roughly 89% observed a single time. The ten largest clonotypes hold about a tenth of the sample.

The germline ends are 17 bases apart after V is trimmed by 7 bases and J by 2 bases. The germline V gene (reference sequence) gives CDR1 as GTSNPN and CDR2 as SVGIG. The CDR3 sequence holds 14 residues, the cysteine and phenylalanine included. The read is trimmed to its CDR3 DNA, 42 bases read in frame from base 1. As concerns this clone: Its antigen is unknown. Nothing much larger sits one base from this clone, and base qualities are not available.

Specimen: peripheral blood. This receptor was identified in a woman aged 65 to 85 with COVID-19, enrolled during active disease. The rearrangement combines TRBV30 with TRBJ1-1; TRBD1 is perhaps the D gene, given 5 matching bases. The CDR3 protein is CALRGKDLNTEAFF. The sequenced DNA: TGTGCCTTGCGGGGGAAGGACCTTAACACTGAAGCTTTCTTT.